A single sample is the source of the 12 T cell receptor beta chains below, sequenced in a study of T cell repertoires in cytomegalovirus infection. MiXCR, run by TCRdb on the reads, gives a single entry per CDR3 protein. The profile shows hundreds of thousands of distinct CDR3 sequences, approximately 25% of them singletons. Sequenced: CD8+ T cells from PBMCs. The receptor source for this set is a human donor in good health (CMV status not recorded). Some clones in this sample may be carry-over from other donors' samples.

The chain employs TRBV4-1 and TRBJ2-6, with unresolved D. The CDR3 covers 15 residues. Germline assignment: CDR1 MGHRA and CDR2 YSYEKL. V gave up 0 bases and J gave up 0 bases, with 3 bases separating them. The CDR3, as DNA: TGCGCCAGCAGCCAAGAGTACTCTGGGGCCAACGTCCTGACTTTC. Translating gives CASSQEYSGANVLTF.

V is TRBV6-6 and J is TRBJ2-3; the D gene is possibly TRBD1 (6 bases). The V gene lost 0 bases and the J gene lost 5 bases, with 9 bases spanning the gap. The CDR3 runs 14 residues. CDR1 is MNHNY, CDR2 SVGAGI, per germline (reference sequence). The CDR3 sequence: CASSYSWGRDTQYF. CDR3 nucleotides: TGTGCCAGCAGTTACTCCTGGGGGCGAGATACGCAGTATTTT.

In this sample, this clonotype turned up many times. The chain links TRBV7-6 to TRBJ1-4, with 9 bases matching TRBD1. The CDR3 totals 14 residues. V shed 5 bases and J 8 bases; nucleotides not matched to a gene: 6. Germline-derived CDR1 and CDR2 are SGHVS and FNYEAQ. Here the CDR3 DNA reads TGTGCCAGCAGCCATCCGGACAGGGGAGAAAAACTGTTTTTT. Protein sequence: CASSHPDRGEKLFF.

This clonotype has only a few counts. The genes are TRBV15 and TRBJ2-1, with unresolved D. Germline V gene sequence: CDR1 LNHNV, CDR2 YYDKDF (reference sequence). The CDR3 is made up of 14 amino acids. Deletions cut 5 bases from V and 5 bases from J, with 13 bases between. For the CDR3, the DNA is TGTGCCACCAGCCCCCAAAGGGCGCACAATGAGCAGTTCTTC. Translation: CATSPQRAHNEQFF.

The V gene is TRBV24-1, the J gene TRBJ2-2; D is perhaps TRBD1 (6 bases). This CDR3 has 15 residues. V was shortened by 3 bases and J by 2 bases, with 9 bases between the two germline ends. CDR1 is KGHDR and CDR2 is SFDVKD in the germline V gene. The CDR3 region is CATSDPDSNTGELFF. The DNA of the CDR3 is TGTGCCACCAGTGATCCGGACAGTAACACCGGGGAGCTGTTTTTT.

As concerns this clonotype: This sequence may be a read error, since a much larger clone differs from it by one base. The CDR3 bases are TGTGCCAGCAAGACAAGGGGAAGCTACGAGCAGTACTTC. The encoded protein is CASKTRGSYEQYF. This sequence joins TRBV5-4 and TRBJ2-7; possibly TRBD1 for D (5 bases). Trimming pared 6 bases from V and 3 bases from J, leaving 13 bases between. This CDR3 is built from 13 residues. Germline-derived CDR1 and CDR2 are SGHNT and YYREEE (reference sequence).

The genes are TRBV6-2 or TRBV6-3 and TRBJ2-2; 10 positions agree with TRBD1. The germline V gene encodes CDR1 MNHEY and CDR2 SVGEGT. The CDR3 consists of 14 residues. Losses at the gene ends were 8 bases for V and 6 bases for J; bases not matched to a gene: 6. Here the CDR3 reads CASRPGTGAGELFF. CDR3 nucleotides: TGTGCCAGCCGACCCGGGACAGGGGCCGGGGAGCTGTTTTTT.

This clonotype was recorded a few times. The chain links TRBV29-1 to TRBJ1-1; 11 bases are shared with TRBD1. Unmatched junction bases numbered 6, after V lost 7 bases and J lost 5 bases. Germline V lookup: CDR1 SQVTM, CDR2 ANQGSEA. The CDR3 extends over 13 amino acids. The CDR3 is CSEWTGGETEAFF. The CDR3 DNA sequence: TGCAGCGAGTGGACAGGGGGCGAGACTGAAGCTTTCTTT.

The chain employs TRBV29-1 and TRBJ2-2; 9 bases agree with TRBD2. CDR1 is SQVTM, CDR2 ANQGSEA, per germline. The CDR3 is 14 residues long. Germline trimming cut 1 base from V and 3 bases from J; bases unmatched to any gene: 0. CDR3 sequence reads: CSVEGLADTGELFF. The CDR3 nucleotides are TGCAGCGTTGAAGGACTAGCGGACACCGGGGAGCTGTTTTTT.

This clonotype has at least ten counts. CDR3 protein: CASSYGRGLDYGYTF. The CDR3 nucleotides read TGTGCCAGCAGTTACGGGCGGGGGCTCGACTATGGCTACACCTTC. V gene TRBV6-5 combines with J gene TRBJ1-2, with D tentatively TRBD1 (6 bases). The CDR3 has 15 residues. Germline V gene sequence: CDR1 MNHEY, CDR2 SVGAGI. V shed 2 bases and J shed 3 bases, with 13 bases lying between them.

There are a few counts of this clonotype. The chain uses TRBV7-9 and TRBJ2-5; D gene ambiguous. The V end lost 2 bases, the J end lost 3 bases, and 13 bases lay between the germline ends. The length of the CDR3 is 15 residues. Germline CDR1 reads SEHNR; CDR2 reads FQNEAQ (reference sequence). DNA of the CDR3: TGTGCCAGCAGCTTACTGAGCTTACCCAAAGAGACCCAGTACTTC. As protein: CASSLLSLPKETQYF.

V gene TRBV20-1 combines with J gene TRBJ2-1, with TRBD1 identical over 12 bases. Unmatched junction bases numbered 12, after V lost 6 bases and J lost 9 bases. The CDR3 covers 15 residues. Looked up from germline, CDR1 is DFQATT and CDR2 is SNEGSKA (reference sequence). The CDR3 region has the DNA TGCAGTGCCCTCCGGGACAGGGGGCGCCGGGGTGAGCAGTTCTTC. This translates into CSALRDRGRRGEQFF.